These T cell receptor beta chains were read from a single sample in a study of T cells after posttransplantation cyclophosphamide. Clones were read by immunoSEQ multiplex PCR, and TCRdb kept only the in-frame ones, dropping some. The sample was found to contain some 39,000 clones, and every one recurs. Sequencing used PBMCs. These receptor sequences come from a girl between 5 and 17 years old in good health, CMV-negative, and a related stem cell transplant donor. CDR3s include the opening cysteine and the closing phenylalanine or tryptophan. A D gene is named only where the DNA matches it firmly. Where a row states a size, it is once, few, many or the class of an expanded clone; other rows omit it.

CDR3: CASRRDRDGNQPQHF
DNA: TGTGCAAGTCGCCGTGACAGGGATGGCAATCAGCCCCAGCATTTT
J: TRBJ1-5
D: -
size: many
V: TRBV12-2
length: 15

CDR3: CASSFFVSNYGYTF
DNA: TGTGCCAGCAGTTTCTTCGTGTCTAACTATGGCTACACCTTC
J: TRBJ1-2
D: -
size: -
V: TRBV28
length: 14

CDR3: CASSPPGGQPQHF
DNA: TGCGCCAGCAGCCCGCCGGGGGGACAGCCCCAGCATTTT
J: TRBJ1-5
D: -
size: many
V: TRBV5-1
length: 13

CDR3: CASSITGNTEAFF
DNA: TGTGCCAGTAGTATTACGGGGAACACTGAAGCTTTCTTT
J: TRBJ1-1
D: -
size: few
V: TRBV19
length: 13

CDR3: CASSIKRQVGSETQYF
DNA: TGTGCCAGTAGTATTAAGCGACAGGTGGGATCGGAGACCCAGTACTTC
J: TRBJ2-5
D: -
size: many
V: TRBV19
length: 16

CDR3: CASSLRTGPVNYGYTF
DNA: TGTGCCAGCAGTTTAAGAACAGGACCCGTTAACTATGGCTACACCTTC
J: TRBJ1-2
D: -
size: -
V: TRBV28
length: 16

CDR3: CASSVYPERYTF
DNA: TGTGCCAGCAGTGTATACCCTGAGCGCTACACCTTC
J: TRBJ1-2
D: -
size: many
V: TRBV25-1
length: 12

CDR3: CASSLLYPLDNYGYTF
DNA: TGTGCCAGCAGCTTACTCTATCCCTTAGATAACTATGGCTACACCTTC
J: TRBJ1-2
D: -
size: -
V: TRBV7-4
length: 16

CDR3: CSVEGGGDRGGYGYTF
DNA: TGCAGCGTTGAAGGGGGTGGGGACAGGGGCGGCTATGGCTACACCTTC
J: TRBJ1-2
D: TRBD1
size: -
V: TRBV29-1
length: 16

CDR3: CASSGQGPWEQYF
DNA: TGTGCCAGCAGTGGGCAGGGCCCTTGGGAGCAGTACTTC
J: TRBJ2-7
D: -
size: many
V: TRBV6-1
length: 13

CDR3: CASSLSTGPSNQPQHF
DNA: TGTGCCAGCAGCTTAAGTACAGGGCCAAGCAATCAGCCCCAGCATTTT
J: TRBJ1-5
D: -
size: many
V: TRBV13
length: 16

CDR3: CASQGVTYGYTF
DNA: TGCGCCAGCCAGGGTGTGACCTATGGCTACACCTTC
J: TRBJ1-2
D: -
size: many
V: TRBV5-1
length: 12

CDR3: CASSQHINTEAFF
DNA: TGTGCCAGCAGTCAACATATCAACACTGAAGCTTTCTTT
J: TRBJ1-1
D: -
size: many
V: TRBV2
length: 13

CDR3: CASSLAPATYNEQFF
DNA: TGCGCCAGCAGCTTGGCCCCTGCTACCTACAATGAGCAGTTCTTC
J: TRBJ2-1
D: -
size: many
V: TRBV5-1
length: 15